This T cell receptor beta chain was profiled in a study of cytomegalovirus exposure and HLA in healthy donors. The CDR3 has 13 amino acids. Germline trimming cut 9 bases from V and 2 bases from J; bases unmatched to any gene: 3. Germline CDR1 is MNHNS and CDR2 is SASEGT. Primers: 60 Vbeta forward and 13 Jbeta reverse. The table came from immunoSEQ multiplex PCR; TCRdb's copy has only in-frame clones and leaves some out. Of roughly 100,000 clones listed, around three quarters were seen once; the top ten hold about 4.1%. The chain joins TRBV6-1 to TRBJ2-7; 11 bases match TRBD2. This TCR came from a man aged 50 to 60 in good health and CMV-seropositive. The sample consisted of PBMCs. CDR3 sequence reads: CASSGRATYEQYF. CDR3 DNA sequence: TGTGCCAGTAGCGGGAGGGCTACCTACGAGCAGTACTTC.